The source of this TCR beta chain is a study of T cell responses to AZD1222 COVID-19 vaccine. Notes on this clone: Its antigen is undetermined.

The CDR3 is 16 residues long. V shed 2 bases and J 6 bases; nucleotides not matched to a gene: 12. Germline-derived CDR1 and CDR2 are SGDLS and YYNGEE. Notes on the study in general: Just five to seven people given AZD1222 tested seropositive at baseline. The peak T cell response came first, and repertoires were sampled only after it. With dominance at 160-218 and 743-854, vaccine-associated CD4 TCRs spanned spike.

Sequenced by immunoSEQ multiplex PCR; TCRdb stores in-frame clones only, minus some. The data show about 180,000 clones, 80% to 90% seen once. The sequencing used peripheral blood, collected 28 days after the second dose of the MenACWY control vaccine. This sequence originates from an adult who received the MenACWY meningococcal vaccine as a control. This rearrangement joins TRBV9 to TRBJ1-2; 8 bases agree with TRBD1. As DNA, the CDR3 is TGTGCCAGCAGCGTTCCTTGGACAGGGTATGGCCATGGCTACACCTTC. Protein product: CASSVPWTGYGHGYTF. Drawing the rest from reference TRBV9 and TRBJ1-2, the complete variable domain is DSGVTQTPKHLITATGQRVTLRCSPRSGDLSVYWYQQSLDQGLQFLIQYYNGEERAKGNILERFSAQQFPDLHSELNLSSLELGDSALYFCASSVPWTGYGHGYTFGSGTRLTVV.